This passage covers 28 T cell receptor beta chains from one sample sequenced in a study of identical twins. TCRdb reprocessed the 5' RACE reads via MiXCR and lists one record per CDR3 protein. In the table there are 1.5 million to 2 million distinct CDR3 sequences, roughly 35% of which are singletons. Sequencing was carried out using cord blood. Receptor source: a newborn girl in good health.

The rearrangement joins TRBV19 to TRBJ2-5; 7 nucleotides agree with TRBD2. The V and J ends lost 5 bases and 3 bases, in that order; junction bases with no gene match: 15. CDR1 LNHDA and CDR2 SQIVND come from the germline V gene (reference sequence). The CDR3 consists of 17 residues. The CDR3 region has the DNA TGTGCCAGTAGTGGCCCGCTACTAGCGCGAACTGAAGAGACCCAGTACTTC. Translated, it gives CASSGPLLARTEETQYF.

J is TRBJ2-7 and V is TRBV27; 7 positions match TRBD1. V lost 8 bases and J lost 4; bases outside the gene matches: 2. The CDR3 sequence is 11 residues long. Germline CDR1 and CDR2: MNHEY and SMNVEV (reference sequence). The CDR3: CASDRVYEQYF. As DNA, the CDR3 is TGTGCCAGCGACAGGGTTTACGAGCAGTACTTC.

This clonotype has a handful of counts. The chain combines TRBV4-1 with TRBJ2-3, with D possibly TRBD2 on 6 matching bases. CDR3 length: 16 amino acids. Germline assignment: CDR1 MGHRA and CDR2 YSYEKL. The V end lost 1 base, the J end lost 4 bases, and 15 bases lay between the germline ends. For the CDR3, the DNA is TGCGCCAGCAGCCAAGTATCGACTCCTAGCGCAGATACGCAGTATTTT. This sequence encodes CASSQVSTPSADTQYF.

This clonotype was seen only a few times. V usage is TRBV19 and J usage is TRBJ2-7; D may be TRBD2 (6 bases). In germline, CDR1 is LNHDA, CDR2 SQIVND (reference sequence). This CDR3 spans 15 amino acids. The ends were cut back, 5 bases at V and 2 bases at J, with 16 bases in the middle. The CDR3 spells CASSETGGATYEQYF. DNA for the CDR3: TGTGCCAGTAGTGAAACGGGCGGGGCAACCTACGAGCAGTACTTC.

This clonotype was observed a few times. The chain carries TRBV7-2 and TRBJ1-1, with 10 bases identical to TRBD1. Germline V gene lookup returns CDR1 SGHTA and CDR2 FQGNSA. Germline trimming cut 1 base from V and 0 bases from J; bases unmatched to any gene: 2. CDR3 length: 16 amino acids. The CDR3 here is CASSLDGTGVNTEAFF. CDR3 DNA: TGTGCCAGCAGCTTAGATGGGACAGGGGTGAACACTGAAGCTTTCTTT.

At least ten counts were recorded for this clonotype. V is TRBV4-1 and J is TRBJ2-1; TRBD2 agrees at 8 bases. The length of the CDR3 is 15 residues. CDR1 is MGHRA, CDR2 YSYEKL, per germline. J was trimmed by 4 bases and V by 1 base; bases with no gene match: 3. CDR3 nucleotides: TGCGCCAGCAGCCAAGTCGGCGGGAGGTACAATGAGCAGTTCTTC. Amino acids: CASSQVGGRYNEQFF.

A few counts support this clonotype. This rearrangement joins TRBV20-1 to TRBJ1-2; 7 bases are a match to TRBD1. Per germline, CDR1 DFQATT and CDR2 SNEGSKA (reference sequence). This CDR3 region has 14 residues. V shed 5 bases, J shed 2 bases, and the junction held 8 bases outside the gene matches. CDR3 in DNA: TGCAGTGCTGCCTCGGGAGGGGGCAACTATGGCTACACCTTC. As protein: CSAASGGGNYGYTF.

This chain joins TRBV20-1 and TRBJ1-5; D is unresolved. Germline assignment: CDR1 DFQATT and CDR2 SNEGSKA (reference sequence). The V and J ends lost 1 base and 4 bases respectively, with 17 bases between them. The CDR3 extends over 16 amino acids. The CDR3 DNA sequence: TGCAGTGCTAGAGGTTTTCAAGGCACCAAAAATCAGCCCCAGCATTTT. Its protein product is CSARGFQGTKNQPQHF.

As for this clonotype: The junction departs from the called germline gene at one end, perhaps through a read error. The chain recombines TRBV27 with TRBJ1-6; 8 bases agree with TRBD1. The CDR3 length is 18 residues. Germline loops: CDR1 MNHEY, CDR2 SMNVEV (reference sequence). The CDR3 DNA sequence: TGTGCCAGCAGTTTATTTGGATTCCCAGGACAGGGAAATTCACCCCCCCACTTT. Its protein product is CASSLFGFPGQGNSPPHF.

This clonotype has more than one count but fewer than ten. This sequence joins TRBV20-1 and TRBJ1-1; TRBD1 matches at 8 bases. The junction had 5 bases not matched to a gene; V was cut back by 2 bases and J by 3 bases. The V gene's germline CDR1 is DFQATT and CDR2 SNEGSKA (reference sequence). The CDR3 runs to 14 residues. Here the CDR3 reads CSARTGGWDTEAFF. CDR3 coding DNA: TGCAGTGCTAGAACAGGGGGGTGGGACACTGAAGCTTTCTTT.

In this sample, this clonotype turned up a few times. The rearrangement links TRBV5-1 to TRBJ2-2; perhaps TRBD1 as D (6 bases). V lost 3 bases and J 0 bases, leaving 15 bases between the germline ends. The germline V gene encodes CDR1 SGHRS and CDR2 YFSETQ. This CDR3 comprises 17 residues. The CDR3 is CASSSSRQDANTGELFF. CDR3 nucleotides: TGCGCCAGCAGCTCCTCCAGACAGGACGCGAACACCGGGGAGCTGTTTTTT.

V is TRBV3-1 and J is TRBJ1-1; no firm D call. The V gene lost 1 base and the J gene lost 1 base, with 10 bases spanning the gap. The CDR3 loop spans 15 amino acids. From germline, CDR1 is LGHDT and CDR2 YNNKEL (reference sequence). The CDR3 DNA reads as TGTGCCAGCAGCCAAGTCGGCGCTGCGAACACTGAAGCTTTCTTT. Its translation is CASSQVGAANTEAFF.

This rearrangement joins TRBV6-2 or TRBV6-3 to TRBJ2-5; 8 bases fit TRBD1. Germline lookup yields CDR1 MNHEY and CDR2 SVGEGT. Trimming removed 6 bases from V and 1 base from J; junction bases left unmatched: 10. The CDR3 length is 16 residues. The CDR3 coding sequence is TGTGCCAGCAGGGATAGACAGGGGCGATTCCAAGAGACCCAGTACTTC. Amino acids: CASRDRQGRFQETQYF.

J is TRBJ2-1 and V is TRBV5-1; no firm D call. Germline V gene data show CDR1 as SGHRS and CDR2 as YFSETQ. The CDR3 is made up of 12 amino acids. Trimming shortened V by 2 bases and J by 6 bases, and 6 bases separated the two germline ends. The DNA of the CDR3 is TGCGCCAGCAGCTTCCGAATCAATGAGCAGTTCTTC. As protein: CASSFRINEQFF.

The chain uses TRBV9 and TRBJ2-5; 9 positions agree with TRBD2. The CDR3 extends over 18 amino acids. The trim removed 0 bases at V and 3 bases at J, leaving 12 bases unmatched. Germline CDR1 SGDLS, CDR2 YYNGEE. The DNA for the CDR3 is TGTGCCAGCAGCGTAGCAGTGAGAGGGGGCGGGAGGGAAGAGACCCAGTACTTC. It yields the protein CASSVAVRGGGREETQYF.

This clonotype was observed a handful of times. This chain connects TRBV7-2 to TRBJ2-3; maybe TRBD2 (5 bases). Germline V gene data show CDR1 as SGHTA and CDR2 as FQGNSA. The CDR3 consists of 15 residues. The V end was cut by 1 base, the J end by 3 bases, with 11 bases between. This CDR3 is CASSLVWTPTDTQYF. The CDR3 DNA follows: TGTGCCAGCAGCTTAGTGTGGACTCCGACAGATACGCAGTATTTT.

The CDR3 DNA follows: TGTGCCAGCAGTTCCTCAGGGGTTTCTGGAAACACCATATATTTT. It specifies CASSSSGVSGNTIYF. The rearrangement uses TRBV6-5 and TRBJ1-3; the D gene is possibly TRBD1 (6 bases). CDR3 size: 15 residues. V was pared by 4 bases and J by 1 base, with 11 bases between. Germline CDR1 MNHEY, CDR2 SVGAGI.

This clonotype has a handful of counts. The chain combines TRBV12-3 or TRBV12-4 with TRBJ2-7; 11 bases match TRBD2. There are 15 residues in the CDR3. The V gene end was trimmed by 6 bases and the J gene end by 2 bases; junction bases not matched to a gene: 6. This CDR3 is CASRVSGRAAYEQYF. For the CDR3, the DNA is TGTGCCAGCAGAGTTAGCGGGAGGGCCGCCTACGAGCAGTACTTC.

This clonotype showed up just a few times. The genes are TRBV6-1 and TRBJ2-3, with TRBD2 identical over 14 bases. The CDR3 sequence is 15 residues long. V lost 5 bases to trimming and J lost 8 bases; unmatched junction nucleotides: 6. In germline, CDR1 is MNHNS, CDR2 SASEGT. DNA of the CDR3: TGTGCCAGCAGTACGACTAGCGGGGGGGTCGGTACGCAGTATTTT. Its translation: CASSTTSGGVGTQYF.

A few counts support this clonotype. The chain combines TRBV11-2 with TRBJ1-2; TRBD1 might be the D (5 bases). The CDR3 is made up of 16 amino acids. V was cut by 5 bases and J by 4 bases, with 20 bases left in between. The V gene's germline CDR1 is SGHAT and CDR2 FQNNGV. The CDR3: CASSRQGSAPIYGYTF. CDR3 DNA: TGTGCCAGCAGCCGCCAGGGCTCGGCCCCTATCTATGGCTACACCTTC.

In regard to this clonotype: The germline gene is not matched at one end of the junction; a read error may be the cause. The chain combines TRBV3-1 with TRBJ2-7, with D possibly TRBD2 on 7 matching bases. This CDR3 has 15 residues. Germline V gene sequence: CDR1 LGHDT, CDR2 YNNKEL (reference sequence). This chain's CDR3 is CASSKLSAGAYEQDF. CDR3 nucleotides: TGTGCCAGCAGTAAACTATCGGCGGGGGCCTACGAGCAGGACTTC.

The chain couples TRBV6-2 or TRBV6-3 to TRBJ1-5, with a tentative D call TRBD1 (6 bases). V was cut by 7 bases and J by 3 bases, with 16 bases left in between. In germline, CDR1 is MNHEY, CDR2 SVGEGT. The CDR3 spans 15 residues. The CDR3 reads CASTKGGSPNQPQHF. CDR3 DNA sequence: TGTGCCAGCACCAAAGGGGGATCTCCCAATCAGCCCCAGCATTTT.

This clonotype was counted ten times or more. The V gene is TRBV6-5, the J gene TRBJ1-2, with a possible D match to TRBD1 (5 bases). The CDR3 consists of 14 residues. The V end lost 4 bases, the J end lost 0 bases, and 9 bases lay between the germline ends. From germline, CDR1 is MNHEY and CDR2 SVGAGI. As DNA, the CDR3 is TGTGCCAGCAGTTGGGGGAGAACTAACTATGGCTACACCTTC. The encoded protein is CASSWGRTNYGYTF.

This sequence joins TRBV20-1 and TRBJ1-6; weak D call: TRBD1 (6 bases). The CDR3 loop spans 13 amino acids. The ends were cut back, 2 bases at V and 10 bases at J, with 12 bases in the middle. The germline V gene encodes CDR1 DFQATT and CDR2 SNEGSKA (reference sequence). The CDR3 sequence is CSARYRVGSPLHF. DNA of the CDR3: TGCAGTGCTAGATACAGGGTGGGCTCACCCCTCCACTTT.

The genes are TRBV6-1 and TRBJ2-4, with 14 bases matching TRBD2. This CDR3 has 15 amino acids. J was trimmed by 13 bases and V by 4 bases; bases with no gene match: 9. The germline gives CDR1 MNHNS, CDR2 SASEGT. The CDR3 here is CASSGGLAGVREQYF. The DNA for the CDR3 is TGTGCCAGCAGTGGGGGACTAGCGGGAGTTAGGGAGCAGTACTTC.

At least ten counts were recorded for this clonotype. The chain uses TRBV7-8 and TRBJ2-7, with TRBD1 matching 7 bases. Germline CDR1 is SGHVS and CDR2 is FQNEAQ. The trim removed 5 bases at V and 0 bases at J, leaving 7 bases unmatched. The CDR3 extends over 15 amino acids. CDR3 residues: CASSLGQTLSYEQYF. CDR3 coding DNA: TGTGCCAGCAGCCTGGGACAGACCCTCTCCTACGAGCAGTACTTC.

The chain combines TRBV27 with TRBJ2-1; 10 bases fit TRBD2. With V trimmed by 3 bases and J by 8 bases, 7 bases remained unmatched. From germline, CDR1 is MNHEY and CDR2 SMNVEV (reference sequence). CDR3 length: 15 residues. The CDR3, as DNA: TGTGCCAGCAGTTTCGGGCTAGCGGGAGTACATGAGCAGTTCTTC. Translated, it gives CASSFGLAGVHEQFF.

The gene calls are TRBV18 and TRBJ2-7; a weak D match, TRBD1 (6 bases). V lost 8 bases, J lost 3 bases, and 14 bases lay in between. From germline, CDR1 is KGHSH and CDR2 LQKENI. The CDR3 contains 13 residues. CDR3 coding DNA: TGTGCCAGCACTCGGGACATCAGCTACGAGCAGTACTTC. Residues: CASTRDISYEQYF.